The source of this T cell receptor (beta chain) is a study of Ad26.COV2.S vaccination and SARS-CoV-2 variants. About the study: Once, or twice with 56 days between doses, Ad26.COV2.S was given intramuscularly. Broader study findings: Vaccine and placebo groups showed comparable non-spike TCR breadth.

The ends lost 5 bases at V and 3 bases at J; junction bases unmatched: 4. CDR3 length: 13 amino acids. Treatment meaning: 15 to 20 received Ad26.COV2.S at low or high dose, single or two shots; about five received placebo; per-sample allocation not given. Samples analyzed were those drawn on day 63 after the first vaccine or placebo injection. Libraries were prepared by immunoSEQ multiplex PCR; TCRdb keeps only in-frame clonotypes and omits some of them. This table has fewer than 400,000 clones, approximately 86% appearing once. Notes on this clone: Antigen: not known.

The receptor comes from a person aged 18-60 years who received the Ad26.COV2.S COVID-19 vaccine or a placebo. Material: peripheral blood, obtained in a trial of Ad26.COV2.S vaccine versus placebo. V gene TRBV12-3 or TRBV12-4 combines with J gene TRBJ2-7, with TRBD2 matching over 7 bases. The CDR3 sequence: CASSPGLVYEQYF. CDR3 in DNA: TGTGCCAGCAGTCCAGGACTAGTCTACGAGCAGTACTTC.